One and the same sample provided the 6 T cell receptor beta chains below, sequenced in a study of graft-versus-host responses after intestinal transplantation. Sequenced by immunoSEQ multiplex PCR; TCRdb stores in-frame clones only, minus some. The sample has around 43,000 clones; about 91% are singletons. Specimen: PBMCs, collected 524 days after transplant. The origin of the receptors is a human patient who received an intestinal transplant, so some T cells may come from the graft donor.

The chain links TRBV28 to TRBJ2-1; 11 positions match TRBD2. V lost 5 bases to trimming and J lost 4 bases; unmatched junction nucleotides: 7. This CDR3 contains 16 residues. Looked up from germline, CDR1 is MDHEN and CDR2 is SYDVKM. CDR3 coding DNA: TGTGCCAGCAGTCCACACTTAGCGGGAGGGTACAATGAGCAGTTCTTC. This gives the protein CASSPHLAGGYNEQFF.

CDR3 in amino acids: CASNRRNGEEQYF. CDR3 DNA: TGCGCCAGCAACCGGAGAAATGGGGAAGAGCAGTACTTC. The chain employs TRBV5-1 and TRBJ2-7; no clear D gene. The germline V and J ends were trimmed by 6 bases and 7 bases, with 17 bases remaining between them. The CDR3 has 13 residues. From germline, CDR1 is SGHRS and CDR2 YFSETQ. Filled out from reference TRBV5-1 and TRBJ2-7, the complete variable domain reads KAGVTQTPRYLIKTRGQQVTLSCSPISGHRSVSWYQQTPGQGLQFLFEYFSETQRNKGNFPGRFSGRQFSNSRSEMNVSTLELGDSALYLCASNRRNGEEQYFGPGTRLTVT.

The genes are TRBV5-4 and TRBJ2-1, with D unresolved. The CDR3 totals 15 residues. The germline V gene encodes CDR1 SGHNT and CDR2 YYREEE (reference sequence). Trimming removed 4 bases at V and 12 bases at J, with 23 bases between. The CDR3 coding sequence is TGTGCCAGCAGCCCACCGGCCGAACTAAAGTCTCGGCAGTTCTTC. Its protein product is CASSPPAELKSRQFF.

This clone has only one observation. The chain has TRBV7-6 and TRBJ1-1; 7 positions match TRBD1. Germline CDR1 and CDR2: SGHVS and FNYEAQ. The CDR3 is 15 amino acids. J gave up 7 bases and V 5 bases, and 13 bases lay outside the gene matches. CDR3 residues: CASSLRGALSSEAFF. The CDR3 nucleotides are TGTGCCAGCAGCCTCAGGGGGGCCCTCTCAAGTGAAGCTTTCTTT. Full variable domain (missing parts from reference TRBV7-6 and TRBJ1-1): GAGVSQSPRYKVTKRGQDVALRCDPISGHVSLYWYRQALGQGPEFLTYFNYEAQQDKSGLPNDRFSAERPEGSISTLTIQRTEQRDSAMYRCASSLRGALSSEAFFGQGTRLTVV.

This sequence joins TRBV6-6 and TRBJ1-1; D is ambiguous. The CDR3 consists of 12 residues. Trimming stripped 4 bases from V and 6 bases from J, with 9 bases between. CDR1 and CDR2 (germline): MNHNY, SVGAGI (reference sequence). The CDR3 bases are TGTGCCAGCAGTTTCGCTGGGGCTGAAGCTTTCTTT. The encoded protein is CASSFAGAEAFF.

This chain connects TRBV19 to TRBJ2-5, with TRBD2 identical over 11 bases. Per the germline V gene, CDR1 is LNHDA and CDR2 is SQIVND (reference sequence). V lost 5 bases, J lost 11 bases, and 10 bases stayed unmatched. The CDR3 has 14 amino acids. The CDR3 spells CASSQLAGVGEQYF. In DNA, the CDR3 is TGTGCCAGTAGTCAACTAGCGGGAGTAGGGGAGCAGTACTTC. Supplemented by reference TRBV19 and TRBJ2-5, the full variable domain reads DGGITQSPKYLFRKEGQNVTLSCEQNLNHDAMYWYRQDPGQGLRLIYYSQIVNDFQKGDIAEGYSVSREKKESFPLTVTSAQKNPTAFYLCASSQLAGVGEQYFGPGTRLLVL.